This T cell receptor (beta chain) comes out of a study of cytomegalovirus exposure and HLA in healthy donors. Study context: Unique TCR beta sequences numbering about 100 million came from 150 million to 200 million T cells in an earlier analysis.

In regard to this clone: Its antigen is not identified.

Study-wide findings and caveats: According to the study, 160 or so TCR beta chains were cytomegalovirus-associated. From TCR beta sequences, most subjects' HLA-A and HLA-B alleles were reportedly predicted accurately. For most TCR beta V segments, an earlier analysis put the productive rate at about 90% or about 30% of the time.

Primers included in the PCR were 60 Vbeta and 13 Jbeta primers. The table came from immunoSEQ multiplex PCR; TCRdb's copy has only in-frame clones and leaves some out. The sample contains around 130,000 clones, over 75% of which appear only once. This CDR3 spans 14 amino acids. Trimming cost V 4 bases and J 5 bases; bases outside gene matches: 6. The germline V gene encodes CDR1 MNHEY and CDR2 SVGAGI. The chain links TRBV6-5 to TRBJ2-7; 9 bases line up with TRBD1. The sequence was collected from a female donor in good health and CMV-seronegative. Sequencing was done on a sample of PBMCs. CDR3 protein: CASSFRDRVDEQYF. The CDR3 DNA is TGTGCCAGCAGTTTCCGGGACAGGGTCGACGAGCAGTACTTC.